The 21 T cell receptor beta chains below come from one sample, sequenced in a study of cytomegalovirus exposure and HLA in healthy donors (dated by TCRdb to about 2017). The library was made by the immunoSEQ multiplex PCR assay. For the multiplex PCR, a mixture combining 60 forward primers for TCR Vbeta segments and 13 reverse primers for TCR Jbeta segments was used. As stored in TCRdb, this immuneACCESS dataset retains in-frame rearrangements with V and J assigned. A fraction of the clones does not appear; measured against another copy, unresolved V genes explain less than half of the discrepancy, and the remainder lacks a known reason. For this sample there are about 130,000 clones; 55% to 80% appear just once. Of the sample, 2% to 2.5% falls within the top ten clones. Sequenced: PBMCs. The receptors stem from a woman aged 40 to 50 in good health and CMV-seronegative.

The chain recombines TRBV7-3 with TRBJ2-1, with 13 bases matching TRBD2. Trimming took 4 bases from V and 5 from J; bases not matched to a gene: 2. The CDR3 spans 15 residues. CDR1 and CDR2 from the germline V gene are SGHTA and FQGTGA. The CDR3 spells CASSSGLAGNNEQFF. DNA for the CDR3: TGTGCCAGCAGCTCGGGACTAGCGGGGAACAATGAGCAGTTCTTC.

The CDR3 loop is CASIGQGRYGYTF. The CDR3 DNA sequence: TGTGCCAGCATAGGACAGGGGAGGTATGGCTACACCTTC. This sequence joins TRBV2 and TRBJ1-2, with 9 bases that match TRBD1. From germline, CDR1 is SNHLY and CDR2 FYNNEI. The V gene end was trimmed by 7 bases and the J gene end by 5 bases; junction bases not matched to a gene: 5. CDR3 length: 13 amino acids.

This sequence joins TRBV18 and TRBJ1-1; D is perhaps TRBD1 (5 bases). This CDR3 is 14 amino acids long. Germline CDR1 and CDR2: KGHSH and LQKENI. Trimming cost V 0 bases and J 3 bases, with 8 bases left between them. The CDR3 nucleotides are TGTGCCAGCTCACCACCGGCCAGGGACACTGAAGCTTTCTTT. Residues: CASSPPARDTEAFF. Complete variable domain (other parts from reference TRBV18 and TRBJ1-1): NAGVMQNPRHLVRRRGQEARLRCSPMKGHSHVYWYRQLPEEGLKFMVYLQKENIIDESGMPKERFSAEFPKEGPSILRIQQVVRGDSAAYFCASSPPARDTEAFFGQGTRLTVV.

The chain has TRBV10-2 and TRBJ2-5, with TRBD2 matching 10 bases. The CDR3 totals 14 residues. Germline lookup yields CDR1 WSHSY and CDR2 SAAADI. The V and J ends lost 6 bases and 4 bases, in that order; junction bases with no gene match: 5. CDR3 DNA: TGCGCCAGCAGGCCGAGCGGGGGGGCAGAGACCCAGTACTTC. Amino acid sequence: CASRPSGGAETQYF.

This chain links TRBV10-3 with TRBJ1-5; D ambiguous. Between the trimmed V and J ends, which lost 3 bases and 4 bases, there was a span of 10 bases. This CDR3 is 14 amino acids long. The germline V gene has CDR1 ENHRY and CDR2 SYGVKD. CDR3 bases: TGTGCCATCAGTGAAAAGGAGTTGAATCAGCCCCAGCATTTT. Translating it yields CAISEKELNQPQHF.

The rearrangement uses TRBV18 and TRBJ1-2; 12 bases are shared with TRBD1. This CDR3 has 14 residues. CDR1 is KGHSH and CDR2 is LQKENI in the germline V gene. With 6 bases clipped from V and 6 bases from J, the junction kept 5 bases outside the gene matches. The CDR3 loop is CASSLGTGGDGYTF. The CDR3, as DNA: TGTGCCAGCTCGCTTGGGACAGGGGGCGATGGCTACACCTTC.

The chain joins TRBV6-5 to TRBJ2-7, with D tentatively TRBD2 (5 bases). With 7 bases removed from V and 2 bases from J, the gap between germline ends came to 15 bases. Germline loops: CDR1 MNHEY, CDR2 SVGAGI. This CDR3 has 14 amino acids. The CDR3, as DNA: TGTGCCAGCATCTCACTCCGGGGTCCCTACGAGCAGTACTTC. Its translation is CASISLRGPYEQYF.

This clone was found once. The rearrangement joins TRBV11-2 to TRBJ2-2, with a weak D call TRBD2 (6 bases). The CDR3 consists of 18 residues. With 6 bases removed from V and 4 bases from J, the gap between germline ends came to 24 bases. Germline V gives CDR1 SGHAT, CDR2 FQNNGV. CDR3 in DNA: TGTGCCAGCAGTCAGGCGGGACTCCCGGACCGTATCACCGGGGAGCTGTTTTTT. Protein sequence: CASSQAGLPDRITGELFF.

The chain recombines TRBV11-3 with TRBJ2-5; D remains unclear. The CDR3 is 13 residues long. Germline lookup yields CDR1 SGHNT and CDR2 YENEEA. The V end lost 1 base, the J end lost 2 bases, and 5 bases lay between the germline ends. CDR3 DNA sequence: TGTGCCAGCAGCTTAGGCGCTCAAGAGACCCAGTACTTC. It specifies CASSLGAQETQYF. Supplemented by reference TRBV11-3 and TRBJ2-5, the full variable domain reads EAGVVQSPRYKIIEKKQPVAFWCNPISGHNTLYWYLQNLGQGPELLIRYENEEAVDDSQLPKDRFSAERLKGVDSTLKIQPAELGDSAVYLCASSLGAQETQYFGPGTRLLVL.

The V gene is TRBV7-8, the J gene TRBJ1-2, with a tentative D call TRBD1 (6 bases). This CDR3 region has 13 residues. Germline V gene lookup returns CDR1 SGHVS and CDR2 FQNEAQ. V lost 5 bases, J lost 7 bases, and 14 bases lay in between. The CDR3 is CASSSQGMGGYTF. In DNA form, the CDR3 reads TGTGCCAGCAGCAGCCAGGGGATGGGTGGCTACACCTTC.

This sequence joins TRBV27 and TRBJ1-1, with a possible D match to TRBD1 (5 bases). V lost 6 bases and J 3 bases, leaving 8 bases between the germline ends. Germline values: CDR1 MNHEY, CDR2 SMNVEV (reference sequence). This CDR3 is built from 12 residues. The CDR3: CASRSGYTEAFF. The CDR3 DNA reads TGTGCCAGCAGATCAGGGTACACTGAAGCTTTCTTT.

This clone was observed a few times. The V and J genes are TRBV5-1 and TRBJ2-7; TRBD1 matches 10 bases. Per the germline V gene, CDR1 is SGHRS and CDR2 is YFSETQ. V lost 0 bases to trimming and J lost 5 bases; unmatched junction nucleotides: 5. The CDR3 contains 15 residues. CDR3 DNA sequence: TGCGCCAGCAGCTTGGGGGACAGGGGTAGGAACGAGCAGTACTTC. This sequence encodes CASSLGDRGRNEQYF. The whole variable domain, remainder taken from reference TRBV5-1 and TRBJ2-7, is KAGVTQTPRYLIKTRGQQVTLSCSPISGHRSVSWYQQTPGQGLQFLFEYFSETQRNKGNFPGRFSGRQFSNSRSEMNVSTLELGDSALYLCASSLGDRGRNEQYFGPGTRLTVT.

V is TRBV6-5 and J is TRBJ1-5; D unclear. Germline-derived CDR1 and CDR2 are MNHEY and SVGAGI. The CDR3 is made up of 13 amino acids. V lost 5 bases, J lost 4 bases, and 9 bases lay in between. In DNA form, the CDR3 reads TGTGCCAGCAGTCCCGGGAGAAATCAGCCCCAGCATTTT. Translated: CASSPGRNQPQHF.

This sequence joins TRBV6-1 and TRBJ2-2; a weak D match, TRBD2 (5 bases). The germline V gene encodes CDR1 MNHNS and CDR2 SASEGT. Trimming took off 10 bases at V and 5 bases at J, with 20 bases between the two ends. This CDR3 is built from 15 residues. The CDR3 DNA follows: TGTGCCACCTCATGGGGAGAGATTCCAACCGGGGAGCTGTTTTTT. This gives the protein CATSWGEIPTGELFF.

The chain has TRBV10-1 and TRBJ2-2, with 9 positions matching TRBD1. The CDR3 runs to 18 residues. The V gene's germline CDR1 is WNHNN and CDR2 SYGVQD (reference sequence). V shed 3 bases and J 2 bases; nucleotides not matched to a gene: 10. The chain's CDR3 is CASSEGFTGQGNTGELFF. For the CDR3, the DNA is TGCGCCAGCAGTGAAGGTTTCACGGGACAGGGAAACACCGGGGAGCTGTTTTTT.

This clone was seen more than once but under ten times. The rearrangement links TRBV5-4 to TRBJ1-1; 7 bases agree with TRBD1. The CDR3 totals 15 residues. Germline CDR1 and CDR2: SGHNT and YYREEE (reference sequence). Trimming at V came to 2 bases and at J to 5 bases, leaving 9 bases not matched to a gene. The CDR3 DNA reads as TGTGCCAGCAGCTTCAAGGGCTCAGGGGGGACTGAAGCTTTCTTT. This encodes CASSFKGSGGTEAFF.

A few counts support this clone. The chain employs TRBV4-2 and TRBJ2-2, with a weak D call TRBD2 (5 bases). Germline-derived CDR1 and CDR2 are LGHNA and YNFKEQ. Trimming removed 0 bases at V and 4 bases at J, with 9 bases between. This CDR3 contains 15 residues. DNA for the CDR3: TGTGCCAGCAGCCAAGATGGAGGCAGCACCGGGGAGCTGTTTTTT. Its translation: CASSQDGGSTGELFF.

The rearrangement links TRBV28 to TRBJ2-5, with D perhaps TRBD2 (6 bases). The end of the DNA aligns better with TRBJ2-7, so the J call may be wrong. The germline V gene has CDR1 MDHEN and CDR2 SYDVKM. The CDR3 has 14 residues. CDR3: CASRPGIAVYEQYF. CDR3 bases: TGTGCCAGCAGGCCAGGGATAGCGGTCTACGAGCAGTACTTC.

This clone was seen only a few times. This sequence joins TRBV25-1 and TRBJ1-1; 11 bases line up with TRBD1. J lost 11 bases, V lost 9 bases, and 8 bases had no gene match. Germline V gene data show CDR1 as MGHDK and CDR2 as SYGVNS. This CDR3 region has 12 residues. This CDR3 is CASRDRGARAFF. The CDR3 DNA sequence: TGTGCCAGTAGGGACAGGGGGGCGCGGGCTTTCTTT.

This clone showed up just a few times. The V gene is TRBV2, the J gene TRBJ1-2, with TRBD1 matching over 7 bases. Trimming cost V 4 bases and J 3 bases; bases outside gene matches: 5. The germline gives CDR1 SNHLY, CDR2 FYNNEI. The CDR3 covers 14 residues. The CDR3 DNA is TGTGCCAGCAGTGTCGGACAGGACTACTATGGCTACACCTTC. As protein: CASSVGQDYYGYTF.

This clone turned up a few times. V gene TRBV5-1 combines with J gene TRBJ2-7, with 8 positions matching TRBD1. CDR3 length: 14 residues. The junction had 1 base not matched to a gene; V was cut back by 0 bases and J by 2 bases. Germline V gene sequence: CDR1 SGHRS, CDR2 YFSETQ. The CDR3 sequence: CASSLGGQAYEQYF. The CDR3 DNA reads TGCGCCAGCAGCTTGGGGGGACAGGCCTACGAGCAGTACTTC.